This TCR beta chain was captured by sequencing in a study of T cell responses to AZD1222 COVID-19 vaccine (dated by TCRdb to the early 2020s). About the investigation overall: AZD1222 recipients given second doses at about 4 weeks or at about 12 weeks were pooled, since spike-specific TCR depth and breadth were not found to differ between the two schedules. TCR sequencing was performed for 230 to 250 trial participants, of whom 200 to 220 were given two doses of AZD1222 and some 25 were given two doses of MenACWY control vaccine. Trial participants were enrolled by age into 18-55, 56-69 and 70-plus year subgroups, with roughly 150, 30 and 60 TCR-sequenced participants respectively. What the authors observed across the whole study: Conclusions about previously exposed vaccinees are limited, since just a handful of AZD1222 recipients were seropositive for SARS-CoV-2 at baseline. In the small 56-69-year group, the increase in depth fell short of significance, most likely because of low power. Epitopes outside the regions mutated in the B.1.351 and B.1.1.7 variants were reportedly recognized by nearly half of the unique spike-specific TCRs. After two AZD1222 doses, spike-specific TCR breadth and depth were significantly higher than at day 0 and than in MenACWY recipients. Participants were mostly white British, with more females than males. The authors suggested clonal diversity may have been underestimated. Because no samples from the day 14 peak response were available, repertoires could be characterized only after the peak T cell response. CD4 TCRs associated with the vaccine covered the entire spike protein, and the dominant responses were in regions 160-218 and 743-854.

A remark on this clone: The antigen it binds to is not known. Base qualities were left out, and no much larger clone turns up one base away.

The CDR1 and CDR2 encoded by the germline V gene (reference sequence) are SEHNR and FQNEAQ. The CDR3 numbers 16 residues from cysteine through phenylalanine. Only CDR3 DNA is held: 48 bases, read in frame from base 1. V loses 6 bases, J loses 0 bases, and the germline ends lie 14 bases apart. The CDR3 regions of human TCRbeta chains were analyzed by immunosequencing. Turning to the authors' computational methods: Repertoire TCRs were checked for matches against a reference library of SARS-CoV-2-specific TCRs that had been generated using the MIRA antigen-specificity platform. Breadth was defined as the fraction of unique TCRs that were SARS-CoV-2-associated, and depth was defined as the fraction of total T cells that were SARS-CoV-2-associated. Using the MIRA data, each spike-specific TCR was assigned both to the spike region to which the TCR was reactive and to a CD4 or CD8 class. Log10-transformed breadth and depth values were compared by one-way ANOVA with Sidak's multiple comparisons tests. TCRdb took this table from immuneACCESS and kept in-frame rearrangements with V and J called. Such tables lack part of the clones; where checked against another copy, unresolved V genes explain under half of the gap, and the rest is unexplained. V and J calls plus clone size are reproduced from that table; the DNA served to infer D and trimming. The sample table records some 130,000 clones; roughly 90% of these occur just once. Under 3.5% of the sample comes from the top ten.

The time point label, read with the paper, signifies: baseline before first vaccination. Vaccinee samples came from UK trials COV001 and COV002, including a single-blind randomized controlled phase 2/3 trial of AZD1222 (ChAdOx1 nCoV-19) in healthy adults. For TCRbeta chain sequencing, PBMC samples from trial participants were taken at day 0 and at day 28 after the second dose. The TCR was taken from an adult in good health. Specimen: peripheral blood, collected on day 0 of AZD1222 vaccination. The V and J segments used are TRBV7-9 and TRBJ1-4; no D gene can be assigned with confidence. The DNA sequence follows: TGTGCCAGCAGGCATAACAGCCTTGCAACTAATGAAAAACTGTTTTTT. This sequence encodes CASRHNSLATNEKLFF.